This T cell receptor (beta chain) was recorded in a study of OX40 agonist ivuxolimab in advanced cancers. Study context: The dose-escalation group included hepatocellular carcinoma, melanoma, renal cell carcinoma and head and neck cancer. The mean age was around 56 years, ranging from 23 to 79, with roughly four fifths of participants male.

This CDR3 spans 13 amino acids. Germline CDR1 is SEHNR and CDR2 is FQNEAQ (reference sequence). V lost 3 bases, J lost 5 bases, and 11 bases lay in between. Measured with immunoSEQ multiplex PCR; TCRdb has only the in-frame clones, and not every one. The sample gives some 67,000 clones, around 79% of which show up once; 5.5% is in the top ten. This receptor was obtained from an adult with an advanced solid tumor such as melanoma, head and neck, liver or kidney cancer. Sequenced here: CD4+ or CD8+ T cells sorted from blood, sampled in a trial of the OX40 agonist ivuxolimab. The V gene is TRBV7-9, the J gene TRBJ2-7, with D perhaps given as TRBD1 or TRBD2 (7 bases each). The CDR3 DNA sequence: TGTGCCAGCAGCTTGCAGGGGGGGAACGAGCAGTACGTC. Translated, it gives CASSLQGGNEQYV.